These 19 T cell receptor beta chains came from one sample sequenced in a study of T cell repertoires in cytomegalovirus infection. TCRdb re-called the reads through MiXCR, storing one row per CDR3 protein. The sample includes around 450,000 distinct CDR3 sequences, approximately 30% of them seen just once. Sequenced sample: PBMCs. These receptors were taken from a human donor in good health (CMV status not recorded). Some clones in this sample may be carry-over from other donors' samples.

This rearrangement joins TRBV6-8 to TRBJ1-5; 7 nucleotides align to TRBD1. The V and J ends lost 6 bases and 0 bases, in that order; junction bases with no gene match: 17. Germline CDR1 is MNHGY and CDR2 is SAAAGT. CDR3 length: 19 amino acids. In nucleotides, the CDR3 is TGTGCCAGCAGGTATTATTTGGTAGGGACAGACGATAGCAATCAGCCCCAGCATTTT. Protein sequence: CASRYYLVGTDDSNQPQHF.

This sequence joins TRBV12-3 or TRBV12-4 and TRBJ2-2; D perhaps matches TRBD2 (5 bases). This CDR3 region has 14 residues. V was shortened by 1 base and J by 6 bases, with 9 bases between the two germline ends. Here the CDR3 DNA reads TGTGCCAGCAGTTTAGGGCTAGCAGCCGGGGAGCTGTTTTTT. As protein: CASSLGLAAGELFF.

This clonotype was seen at least ten times. The rearrangement uses TRBV7-8 and TRBJ1-3; weak D call: TRBD1 (6 bases). Per the germline V gene, CDR1 is SGHVS and CDR2 is FQNEAQ. V lost 5 bases to trimming and J lost 2 bases, with 10 bases between them. The CDR3 runs to 14 residues. The CDR3 nucleotides read TGTGCCAGCAGCCGGTACAGGGCTGGAAACACCATATATTTT. It specifies CASSRYRAGNTIYF.

The chain employs TRBV20-1 and TRBJ1-5, with 7 bases lining up with TRBD1. Germline V CDR1 and CDR2: DFQATT, SNEGSKA (reference sequence). The CDR3 contains 13 residues. The V segment lost 4 bases and the J segment 4 bases; nucleotides outside the gene matches: 4. The CDR3 loop is CSAIGQDNQPQHF. Here the CDR3 DNA reads TGCAGTGCTATAGGACAGGATAATCAGCCCCAGCATTTT.

This chain connects TRBV7-9 to TRBJ2-1; possibly TRBD1 for D (5 bases). The CDR3 extends over 15 amino acids. Germline-derived CDR1 and CDR2 are SEHNR and FQNEAQ (reference sequence). Trimming took off 5 bases at V and 5 bases at J, with 16 bases between the two ends. Here the CDR3 reads CASSPPPQADNEQFF. CDR3 DNA sequence: TGTGCCAGCAGCCCCCCCCCACAGGCTGACAATGAGCAGTTCTTC.

The genes are TRBV20-1 and TRBJ2-3, with TRBD2 matching over 10 bases. V lost 5 bases to trimming and J lost 2 bases; unmatched junction nucleotides: 4. The CDR3 length is 14 residues. CDR1 is DFQATT and CDR2 is SNEGSKA in the germline V gene (reference sequence). CDR3 sequence: CSARSGGATDTQYF. CDR3 in DNA: TGCAGTGCTCGCAGCGGGGGGGCCACAGATACGCAGTATTTT.

The J gene is TRBJ2-7, the V gene TRBV19; D is ambiguous. V shed 1 base and J shed 3 bases, with 4 bases lying between them. Per the germline V gene, CDR1 is LNHDA and CDR2 is SQIVND (reference sequence). The CDR3 has 12 amino acids. The CDR3 nucleotides are TGTGCCAGTAGTATAGCAGGCTACGAGCAGTACTTC. Its protein product is CASSIAGYEQYF.

The chain recombines TRBV4-1 with TRBJ2-5; 13 positions match TRBD2. The CDR3 spans 15 residues. Germline lookup yields CDR1 MGHRA and CDR2 YSYEKL. V shed 0 bases and J 11 bases; nucleotides not matched to a gene: 6. The CDR3 DNA follows: TGCGCCAGCAGCCAAGATCAACTAGCGGGGGGGCGTCAGTACTTC. Residues: CASSQDQLAGGRQYF.

The chain is built from TRBV12-3 or TRBV12-4 and TRBJ2-2, with TRBD1 matching over 7 bases. The CDR3 consists of 15 residues. V trimming: 4 bases; J trimming: 3 bases; junction bases outside the gene matches: 5. This chain's CDR3 is CASSSRGLDTGELFF. The CDR3 DNA sequence: TGTGCCAGCAGTTCAAGGGGGCTGGACACCGGGGAGCTGTTTTTT.

This clonotype was seen more than once but under ten times. The CDR3 loop reads CASSRGQELAKNIQYF. The CDR3 DNA is TGCGCCAGCAGCAGAGGACAGGAATTGGCCAAAAACATTCAGTACTTC. V usage is TRBV4-3 and J usage is TRBJ2-4; TRBD1 matches at 7 bases. J was trimmed by 1 base and V by 5 bases; bases with no gene match: 8. Germline loops: CDR1 LGHNA, CDR2 YSLEER. CDR3 length equals 16 residues.

This clonotype was recorded a few times. The gene calls are TRBV7-9 and TRBJ2-3, with D possibly being TRBD2 (5 bases). The CDR3 covers 14 residues. Germline V gives CDR1 SEHNR, CDR2 FQNEAQ (reference sequence). Trimming removed 10 bases at V and 0 bases at J, with 14 bases between. CDR3 nucleotide sequence: TGTGCCATCTGGCGGGCACAGAGCACAGATACGCAGTATTTT. Translated: CAIWRAQSTDTQYF.

J is TRBJ2-4 and V is TRBV7-2; TRBD2 aligns across 7 bases. Germline CDR1 is SGHTA and CDR2 is FQGNSA. The CDR3 loop spans 14 amino acids. Trimming took 2 bases from V and 4 from J; bases not matched to a gene: 2. The CDR3 region is CASSLRAGKNIQYF. In DNA, the CDR3 is TGTGCCAGCAGCTTACGAGCGGGGAAAAACATTCAGTACTTC.

On this clonotype itself: This clone may be a read error of a much larger clone one base away. This chain uses TRBV7-2 with TRBJ2-5; D is possibly TRBD2 (6 bases). Germline CDR1 reads SGHTA; CDR2 reads FQGNSA. CDR3 length equals 15 residues. Trimming stripped 4 bases from V and 4 bases from J, with 16 bases between. CDR3 sequence: CASSSTQGGGETQYF. The CDR3 coding sequence is TGTGCCAGCAGCTCCACCCAGGGAGGAGGAGAGACCCAGTACTTC.

This clonotype has more than one count but fewer than ten. The chain employs TRBV28 and TRBJ1-6, with D uncertain. Trimming stripped 6 bases from V and 14 bases from J, with 11 bases between. Germline loops: CDR1 MDHEN, CDR2 SYDVKM. The CDR3 is made up of 11 amino acids. The CDR3 DNA sequence: TGTGCCAGCAGCAGCGACTTCTCCCTCCACTTT. Translation: CASSSDFSLHF. Based on the CDR3 plus reference TRBV28 and TRBJ1-6, the full variable domain is DVKVTQSSRYLVKRTGEKVFLECVQDMDHENMFWYRQDPGLGLRLIYFSYDVKMKEKGDIPEGYSVSREKKERFSLILESASTNQTSMYLCASSSDFSLHFGNGTRLTVT.

This clonotype came up a few times. V and J are TRBV6-5 and TRBJ2-3; 10 bases are shared with TRBD2. CDR1 is MNHEY and CDR2 is SVGAGI in the germline V gene. V dropped 2 bases and J dropped 0; count of bases not matched to a gene: 5. This CDR3 spans 17 amino acids. The CDR3: CASSYDVSGGSTDTQYF. The CDR3 DNA reads as TGTGCCAGCAGTTACGACGTTAGCGGGGGGAGCACAGATACGCAGTATTTT.

The table lists this clonotype with a few counts. The V gene is TRBV28, the J gene TRBJ1-3; D call uncertain. Trimming took off 4 bases at V and 0 bases at J, with 7 bases between the two ends. The CDR3 covers 14 residues. From germline, CDR1 is MDHEN and CDR2 SYDVKM. The CDR3 region is CASSSPSSGNTIYF. CDR3 DNA: TGTGCCAGCAGTTCCCCAAGCTCTGGAAACACCATATATTTT.

This clonotype was found a few times. The V and J genes are TRBV14 and TRBJ1-1, with 7 positions matching TRBD1. Germline V gene sequence: CDR1 SGHDN, CDR2 FVKESK. The trim removed 5 bases at V and 0 bases at J, leaving 9 bases unmatched. The CDR3 is 16 amino acids. The DNA for the CDR3 is TGTGCCAGCAGCGAGAGACAGGGCAAGTTGAACACTGAAGCTTTCTTT. This gives the protein CASSERQGKLNTEAFF.

This clonotype was counted between two and nine times. This chain joins TRBV4-1 and TRBJ2-1, with 8 bases identical to TRBD2. Trimming cost V 0 bases and J 4 bases; bases outside gene matches: 5. Germline V gene sequence: CDR1 MGHRA, CDR2 YSYEKL. The CDR3 consists of 16 residues. In nucleotides, the CDR3 is TGCGCCAGCAGCCAAGATCAACTAGCGGTTTACAATGAGCAGTTCTTC. It specifies CASSQDQLAVYNEQFF.

The chain combines TRBV6-2 or TRBV6-3 with TRBJ2-1, with 8 bases matching TRBD2. With V trimmed by 6 bases and J by 3 bases, 13 bases remained unmatched. The CDR3 totals 17 residues. Germline V gives CDR1 MNHEY, CDR2 SVGEGT. This CDR3 is CASRDRASGPRYNEQFF. The CDR3 nucleotides are TGTGCCAGCAGGGACCGGGCTAGCGGGCCTCGCTACAATGAGCAGTTCTTC.